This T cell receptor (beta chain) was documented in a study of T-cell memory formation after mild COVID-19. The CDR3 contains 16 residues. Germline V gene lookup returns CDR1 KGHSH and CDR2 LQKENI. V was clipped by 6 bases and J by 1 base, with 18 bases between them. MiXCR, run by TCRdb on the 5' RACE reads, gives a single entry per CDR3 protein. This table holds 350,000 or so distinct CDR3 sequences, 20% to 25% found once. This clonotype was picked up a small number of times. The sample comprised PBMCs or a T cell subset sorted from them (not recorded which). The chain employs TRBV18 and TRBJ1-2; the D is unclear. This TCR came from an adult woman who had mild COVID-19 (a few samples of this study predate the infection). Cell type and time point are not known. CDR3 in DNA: TGTGCCAGCTCGCCCTTCGTACAGACAAGTAACTATGGCTACACCTTC. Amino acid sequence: CASSPFVQTSNYGYTF.